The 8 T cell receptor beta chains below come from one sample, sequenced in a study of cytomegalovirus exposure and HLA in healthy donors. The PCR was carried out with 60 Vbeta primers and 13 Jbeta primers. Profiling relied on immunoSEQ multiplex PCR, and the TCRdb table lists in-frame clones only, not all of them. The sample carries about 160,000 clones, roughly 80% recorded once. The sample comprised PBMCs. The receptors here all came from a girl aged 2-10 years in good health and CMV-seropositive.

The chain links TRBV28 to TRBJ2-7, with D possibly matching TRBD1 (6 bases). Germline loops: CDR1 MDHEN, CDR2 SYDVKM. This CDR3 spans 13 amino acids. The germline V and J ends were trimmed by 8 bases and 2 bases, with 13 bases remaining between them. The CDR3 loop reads CASGLTGTYEQYF. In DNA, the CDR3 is TGTGCCAGCGGACTTACAGGGACCTACGAGCAGTACTTC.

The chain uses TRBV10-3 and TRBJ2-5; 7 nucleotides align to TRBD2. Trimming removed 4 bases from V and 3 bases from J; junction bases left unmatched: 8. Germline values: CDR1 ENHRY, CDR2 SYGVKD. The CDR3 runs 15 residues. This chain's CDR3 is CAISAVPSGEETQYF. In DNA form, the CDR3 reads TGTGCCATCAGTGCAGTCCCCAGCGGGGAAGAGACCCAGTACTTC.

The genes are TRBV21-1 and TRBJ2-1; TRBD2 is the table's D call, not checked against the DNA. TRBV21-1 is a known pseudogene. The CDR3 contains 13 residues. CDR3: CASSEPTRAPGFF. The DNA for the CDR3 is TGTGCCAGCAGCGAACCGACTAGAGCGCCGGGCTTCTTC.

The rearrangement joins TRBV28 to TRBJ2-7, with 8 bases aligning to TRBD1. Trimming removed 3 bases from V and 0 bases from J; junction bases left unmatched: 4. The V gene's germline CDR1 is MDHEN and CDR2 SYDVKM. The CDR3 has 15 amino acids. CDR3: CASSFYRGASYEQYF. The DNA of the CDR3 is TGTGCCAGCAGTTTCTACAGGGGGGCCTCCTACGAGCAGTACTTC.

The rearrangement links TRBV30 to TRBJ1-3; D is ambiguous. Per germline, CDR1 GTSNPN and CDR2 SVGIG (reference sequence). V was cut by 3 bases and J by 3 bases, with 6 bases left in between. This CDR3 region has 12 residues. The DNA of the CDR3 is TGTGCCTGGAGGGCAGATGGAAACACCATATATTTT. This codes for CAWRADGNTIYF.

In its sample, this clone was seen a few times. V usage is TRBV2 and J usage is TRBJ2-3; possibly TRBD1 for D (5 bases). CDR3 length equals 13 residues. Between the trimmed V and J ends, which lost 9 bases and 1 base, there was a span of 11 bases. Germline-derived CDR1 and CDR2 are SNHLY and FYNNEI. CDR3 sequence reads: CARGRQRTDTQYF. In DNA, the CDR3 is TGTGCCAGAGGCCGACAGCGCACAGATACGCAGTATTTT.

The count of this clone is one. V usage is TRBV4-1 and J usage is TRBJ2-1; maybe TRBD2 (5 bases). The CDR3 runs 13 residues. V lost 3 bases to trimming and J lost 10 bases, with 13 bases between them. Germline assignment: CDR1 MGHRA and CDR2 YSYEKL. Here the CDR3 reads CASSQSGVLEQFF. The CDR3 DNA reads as TGCGCCAGCAGCCAGAGCGGAGTCTTGGAGCAGTTCTTC.

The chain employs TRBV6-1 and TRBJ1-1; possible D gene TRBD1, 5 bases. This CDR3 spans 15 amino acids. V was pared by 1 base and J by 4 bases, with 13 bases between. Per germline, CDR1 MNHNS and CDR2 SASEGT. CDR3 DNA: TGTGCCAGCAGTGAAGTGGGCGGGGCGGGCACTGAAGCTTTCTTT. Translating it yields CASSEVGGAGTEAFF.